This record covers a single T cell receptor (beta chain). Antigen: not known. This entry belongs to a study of CD8 T cells in Susac syndrome. RNA amounts of roughly 0.45 to 1 ug underwent reverse transcription with random hexamers. With immunoSEQ multiplex PCR, TCR beta CDR3 was amplified across 54 Vbeta and 13 Jbeta. TCRdb recomputed calls from the immunoSEQ multiplex PCR reads with MiXCR, one row per CDR3 protein. The table has more than 65,000 distinct CDR3 sequences, around 95% seen once. The study, taken as a whole, reports: The study acknowledged a relatively small number of individuals in its TCR sequencing and HLA analysis.

TCR beta sequencing was performed on blood CD8+ and CD4+ T cells. Purification of the CD8+ and CD4+ T cells relied on negative isolation, and TEMRA cells underwent FACS enrichment. This TCR came from a human donor in good health. The sequenced sample was CD8+ T cells from PBMCs.

CDR3 sequence: CATSEARGTEAFF. The CDR3 bases are TGTGCCACCAGTGAGGCCAGGGGGACTGAAGCTTTCTTT. This chain links TRBV24-1 with TRBJ1-1; 7 nucleotides align to TRBD1. V shed 4 bases, J shed 5 bases, and the junction held 3 bases outside the gene matches. The CDR3 loop spans 13 amino acids. Germline values: CDR1 KGHDR, CDR2 SFDVKD.